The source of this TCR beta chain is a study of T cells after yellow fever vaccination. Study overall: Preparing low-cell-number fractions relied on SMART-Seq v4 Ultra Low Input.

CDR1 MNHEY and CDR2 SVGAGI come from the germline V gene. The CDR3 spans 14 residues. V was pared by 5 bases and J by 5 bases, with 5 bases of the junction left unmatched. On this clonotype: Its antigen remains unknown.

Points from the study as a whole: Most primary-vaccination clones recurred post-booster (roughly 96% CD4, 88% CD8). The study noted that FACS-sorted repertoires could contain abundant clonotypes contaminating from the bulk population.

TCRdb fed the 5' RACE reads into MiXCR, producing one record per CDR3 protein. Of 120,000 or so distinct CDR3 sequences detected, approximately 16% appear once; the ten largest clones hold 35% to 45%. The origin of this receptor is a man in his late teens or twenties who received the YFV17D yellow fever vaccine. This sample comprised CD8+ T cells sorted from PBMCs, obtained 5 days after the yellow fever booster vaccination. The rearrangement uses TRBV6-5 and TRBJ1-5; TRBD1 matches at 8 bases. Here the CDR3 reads CASSGQGRDQPQHF. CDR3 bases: TGTGCCAGCAGTGGACAGGGCCGCGATCAGCCCCAGCATTTT.